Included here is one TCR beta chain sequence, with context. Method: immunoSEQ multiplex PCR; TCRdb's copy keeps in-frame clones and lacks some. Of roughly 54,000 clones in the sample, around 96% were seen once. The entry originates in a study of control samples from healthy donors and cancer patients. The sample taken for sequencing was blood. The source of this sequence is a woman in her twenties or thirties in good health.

CDR3 amino acids: CASSLERDVDEQYF. As DNA, the CDR3 is TGTGCCAGCAGCTTAGAGAGGGACGTCGACGAGCAGTACTTC. The chain is built from TRBV11-1 and TRBJ2-7; tentatively, D is TRBD1 or TRBD2 (5 bases each). Trimming stripped 1 base from V and 5 bases from J, with 12 bases between. This CDR3 region has 14 residues. Germline CDR1 is SGHAT and CDR2 is FQDESV (reference sequence). Supplemented by reference TRBV11-1 and TRBJ2-7, the full variable domain reads EAEVAQSPRYKITEKSQAVAFWCDPISGHATLYWYRQILGQGPELLVQFQDESVVDDSQLPKDRFSAERLKGVDSTLKIQPAELGDSAMYLCASSLERDVDEQYFGPGTRLTVT.